The 25 T cell receptor beta chains in this list originate from one sample, sequenced in a study of T cells in Graves' hyperthyroidism and ophthalmopathy. Amplified TCR beta CDR3 regions came from RNA transcripts. The TCR CDR3 first-round RT-PCR relied on the HTBI primer set. TCRdb recomputed calls from the multiplex PCR reads with MiXCR, one row per CDR3 protein. The sample contains roughly 550,000 distinct CDR3 sequences, 15% to 20% of which appear only once. The sample consisted of blood. These receptors were collected from a woman under 40 with Graves' ophthalmopathy.

This clonotype has a handful of counts. The V call is TRBV6-1, the J call TRBJ2-7; D remains ambiguous. Deletions cut 0 bases from V and 4 bases from J, with 7 bases between. This CDR3 spans 13 amino acids. Germline V gene sequence: CDR1 MNHNS, CDR2 SASEGT. The CDR3 protein is CASSEAAEYEQYF. The DNA for the CDR3 is TGTGCCAGCAGTGAAGCGGCGGAGTACGAGCAGTACTTC.

At least ten counts were recorded for this clonotype. The chain recombines TRBV6-2 or TRBV6-3 with TRBJ2-5, with D maybe TRBD1 (6 bases). Germline CDR1 is MNHEY and CDR2 is SVGEGT. The CDR3 sequence is 14 residues long. Trimming cost V 6 bases and J 5 bases, with 16 bases left between them. The CDR3 spells CASREQGRGETQYF. As DNA, the CDR3 is TGTGCCAGCAGAGAACAGGGAAGAGGGGAGACCCAGTACTTC.

This clonotype was observed a few times. The gene calls are TRBV20-1 and TRBJ2-2, with no clear D. This CDR3 contains 13 residues. V was shortened by 5 bases and J by 6 bases, with 13 bases between the two germline ends. Germline loops: CDR1 DFQATT, CDR2 SNEGSKA (reference sequence). The CDR3 loop is CSAPGIGSGELFF. CDR3 sequence (DNA): TGCAGTGCTCCTGGGATAGGGTCCGGGGAGCTGTTTTTT.

Only a few counts were recorded for this clonotype. The J gene is TRBJ2-2, the V gene TRBV9, with a tentative D call TRBD1 (6 bases). V lost 6 bases and J 2 bases, leaving 8 bases between the germline ends. The CDR3 is 13 residues long. The V gene's germline CDR1 is SGDLS and CDR2 YYNGEE. Here the CDR3 reads CASKQGNTGELFF. The CDR3 coding sequence is TGTGCCAGCAAACAGGGAAACACCGGGGAGCTGTTTTTT.

This clonotype was detected only a few times. The chain employs TRBV29-1 and TRBJ1-2; D uncertain. This CDR3 has 13 amino acids. Germline V gene data show CDR1 as SQVTM and CDR2 as ANQGSEA. V was pared by 0 bases and J by 5 bases, with 10 bases between. The CDR3 protein is CSVEDYAVYGYTF. The CDR3 DNA reads as TGCAGCGTTGAAGATTACGCCGTTTATGGCTACACCTTC.

In its sample, this clonotype was seen a few times. The chain links TRBV15 to TRBJ2-6; D not resolved. CDR1 is LNHNV and CDR2 is YYDKDF in the germline V gene (reference sequence). With 0 bases removed from V and 12 bases from J, the gap between germline ends came to 12 bases. The CDR3 spans 14 residues. CDR3: CATSRDYQSPVLTF. The CDR3 DNA reads TGTGCCACCAGCAGAGATTATCAGTCACCCGTCCTGACTTTC.

This clonotype was seen only a few times. The junction shows a germline mismatch at one end, possibly a read error. J is TRBJ2-1 and V is TRBV12-3 or TRBV12-4, with D possibly TRBD1 on 6 matching bases. The CDR3 spans 13 residues. CDR3 DNA sequence: TGTGCCTGCAGTTTAACAGGGCGTAGTGAGCAGTTCTTC. Translation gives CACSLTGRSEQFF.

This clonotype has a handful of counts. V is TRBV7-6 and J is TRBJ1-4; possible D gene TRBD1, 5 bases. Deletions cut 2 bases from V and 4 bases from J, with 11 bases between. Looked up from germline, CDR1 is SGHVS and CDR2 is FNYEAQ. CDR3 length: 15 amino acids. DNA for the CDR3: TGTGCCAGCAGCTTACAAGACAGCTTTAATGAAAAACTGTTTTTT. Protein: CASSLQDSFNEKLFF.

Many counts were recorded for this clonotype. V is TRBV30 and J is TRBJ2-2, with 7 bases matching TRBD2. Unmatched junction bases numbered 2, after V lost 3 bases and J lost 4 bases. Per the germline V gene, CDR1 is GTSNPN and CDR2 is SVGIG (reference sequence). This CDR3 has 13 amino acids. The CDR3 loop is CAWRVAGTGELFF. In DNA, the CDR3 is TGTGCCTGGAGAGTAGCGGGCACCGGGGAGCTGTTTTTT.

This clonotype was recorded many times. This sequence joins TRBV20-1 and TRBJ2-7; 7 nucleotides line up with TRBD2. CDR3 length: 16 residues. Germline V CDR1 and CDR2: DFQATT, SNEGSKA (reference sequence). J gave up 0 bases and V 0 bases, and 8 bases lay outside the gene matches. In nucleotides, the CDR3 is TGCAGTGCTAGAGATCGGTCCCTAGCGGTCTCCTACGAGCAGTACTTC. Translation gives CSARDRSLAVSYEQYF.

This clonotype was counted a single time. The chain employs TRBV28 and TRBJ2-1; 9 nucleotides align to TRBD2. In germline, CDR1 is MDHEN, CDR2 SYDVKM. Trimming at V came to 4 bases and at J to 4 bases, leaving 20 bases not matched to a gene. The CDR3 runs 20 residues. The CDR3 bases are TGTGCCAGCAGTTCCCCAACAGGGGCAGCGGGAGGCATGGGGTACAATGAGCAGTTCTTC. It specifies CASSSPTGAAGGMGYNEQFF.

The chain combines TRBV6-4 with TRBJ2-6; 7 nucleotides match TRBD1. The CDR3 runs 18 residues. Germline V lookup: CDR1 MRHNA, CDR2 SNTAGT. With V trimmed by 5 bases and J by 1 base, 11 bases remained unmatched. CDR3 protein: CASSTTAGGVSGANVLTF. In DNA form, the CDR3 reads TGTGCCAGCAGTACGACAGCAGGGGGAGTATCTGGGGCCAACGTCCTGACTTTC.

The table lists this clonotype with many counts. V and J are TRBV2 and TRBJ2-1; D not resolved. CDR1 is SNHLY, CDR2 FYNNEI, per germline. The V end lost 7 bases, the J end lost 6 bases, and 7 bases lay between the germline ends. CDR3 length equals 11 residues. The CDR3 bases are TGTGCCAGCATCCAATCCAATGAGCAGTTCTTC. The encoded protein is CASIQSNEQFF.

This clonotype was observed many times. The CDR3 bases are TGCAGTGCTAACGACTATTCGCGGGAGCAGTACTTC. This codes for CSANDYSREQYF. The chain employs TRBV20-1 and TRBJ2-7; TRBD2 might be the D (5 bases). V was pared by 4 bases and J by 7 bases, with 14 bases between. Germline V gene sequence: CDR1 DFQATT, CDR2 SNEGSKA (reference sequence). CDR3 length: 12 amino acids.

This clonotype was counted a few times. The chain carries TRBV6-5 and TRBJ1-1, with D perhaps matching TRBD1 (5 bases). Germline V lookup: CDR1 MNHEY, CDR2 SVGAGI. V was clipped by 2 bases and J by 3 bases, with 7 bases between them. The CDR3 runs to 13 residues. The CDR3, as DNA: TGTGCCAGCAGTTACGGACAATACACTGAAGCTTTCTTT. This gives the protein CASSYGQYTEAFF.

This clonotype was picked up a small number of times. CDR3 residues: CAVPNEQFF. Written as DNA, the CDR3 is TGTGCCGTCCCCAATGAGCAGTTCTTC. This sequence joins TRBV7-2 and TRBJ2-1; D is uncertain. The V end lost 11 bases, the J end lost 6 bases, and 5 bases lay between the germline ends. The CDR3 totals 9 residues. Germline CDR1 SGHTA, CDR2 FQGNSA.

The sample holds many counts of this clonotype. The V and J genes are TRBV28 and TRBJ1-1, with TRBD1 identical over 9 bases. CDR1 is MDHEN and CDR2 is SYDVKM in the germline V gene. Trimming cost V 5 bases and J 4 bases; bases outside gene matches: 8. The length of the CDR3 is 15 residues. This CDR3 is CASSPGQGKTTEAFF. CDR3 nucleotides: TGTGCCAGCAGTCCAGGACAGGGGAAGACCACTGAAGCTTTCTTT. Full variable domain (rest looked up from reference TRBV28 and TRBJ1-1): DVKVTQSSRYLVKRTGEKVFLECVQDMDHENMFWYRQDPGLGLRLIYFSYDVKMKEKGDIPEGYSVSREKKERFSLILESASTNQTSMYLCASSPGQGKTTEAFFGQGTRLTVV.

This clonotype was counted ten times or more. This chain connects TRBV29-1 to TRBJ2-7; D is undetermined. Germline CDR1 reads SQVTM; CDR2 reads ANQGSEA. Trimming left V 4 bases short and J 2 bases short, with 12 bases between. The CDR3 has 13 amino acids. The CDR3 protein is CSVVSDQAYEQYF. In DNA, the CDR3 is TGCAGCGTTGTTTCGGACCAGGCCTACGAGCAGTACTTC.

This clonotype was counted between two and nine times. The chain uses TRBV19 and TRBJ1-5; possibly TRBD1 for D (5 bases). Per germline, CDR1 LNHDA and CDR2 SQIVND (reference sequence). With 5 bases removed from V and 0 bases from J, the gap between germline ends came to 17 bases. The CDR3 covers 17 residues. CDR3 nucleotide sequence: TGTGCCAGTAGTTCGCCGACGGACACCTATAGCAATCAGCCCCAGCATTTT. It yields the protein CASSSPTDTYSNQPQHF.

This clonotype occurred a few times. V usage is TRBV29-1 and J usage is TRBJ2-1; 9 bases are shared with TRBD2. Germline CDR1 reads SQVTM; CDR2 reads ANQGSEA. The CDR3 totals 15 residues. The trim removed 3 bases at V and 7 bases at J, leaving 10 bases unmatched. DNA for the CDR3: TGCAGCGTTGAGGGGCGGGAGGGCCTGGAGAATGAGCAGTTCTTC. Its translation: CSVEGREGLENEQFF.

This clonotype was seen ten or more times. CDR3 amino acids: CASSQRGAGELFF. Here the CDR3 DNA reads TGTGCCAGCAGTCAAAGGGGGGCCGGGGAGCTGTTTTTT. This rearrangement joins TRBV12-3 or TRBV12-4 to TRBJ2-2; perhaps D is TRBD1 or TRBD2 (6 bases each). V was pared by 5 bases and J by 6 bases, with 10 bases between. The length of the CDR3 is 13 residues.

This clonotype was picked up a small number of times. The chain carries TRBV24-1 and TRBJ2-3, with a tentative D call TRBD2 (6 bases). Germline V CDR1 and CDR2: KGHDR, SFDVKD. With 4 bases removed from V and 3 bases from J, the gap between germline ends came to 10 bases. The CDR3 is 14 amino acids. The CDR3 spells CATSDPGGTDTQYF. The CDR3 DNA reads as TGTGCCACCAGTGACCCCGGGGGTACAGATACGCAGTATTTT.

This clonotype occurred a few times. This sequence joins TRBV20-1 and TRBJ2-7; the match to TRBD2 covers 7 bases. V gave up 1 base and J gave up 6 bases; unmatched junction bases: 9. This CDR3 comprises 14 residues. The germline gives CDR1 DFQATT, CDR2 SNEGSKA (reference sequence). CDR3 coding DNA: TGCAGTGCTAGAGTGGGGGGGGGGGTAAGCGAGCAGTACTTC. It translates to CSARVGGGVSEQYF.

The table lists this clonotype with many counts. J is TRBJ2-1 and V is TRBV24-1; D may be TRBD2 (6 bases). Deletions cut 3 bases from V and 1 base from J, with 15 bases between. The CDR3 length is 17 residues. The germline CDR1 and CDR2 sequences are KGHDR and SFDVKD. The CDR3 region has the DNA TGTGCCACCAGTGATCCGCGCACGGGGGAGTCCTACAATGAGCAGTTCTTC. This sequence encodes CATSDPRTGESYNEQFF.

This clonotype was observed a few times. This chain connects TRBV20-1 to TRBJ2-2; 9 nucleotides align to TRBD1. The CDR3 consists of 14 residues. The germline gives CDR1 DFQATT, CDR2 SNEGSKA (reference sequence). The V and J ends lost 3 bases and 6 bases, in that order; junction bases with no gene match: 5. The CDR3 DNA reads as TGCAGTGCTAGCCAGGACAGGGGCCCCGGGGAGCTGTTTTTT. It codes for CSASQDRGPGELFF.